Listed below are T cell receptor beta chains from one sample, sequenced in a study of vaccination and CD4 T cells after COVID-19. TCRdb fed the PCR reads into MiXCR, producing one record per CDR3 protein. The sample has over 9,500 distinct CDR3 sequences; approximately 51% are singletons. No antigen is known for these receptors. Sequenced material: CD4+ T cells from blood, cultured in vitro. These TCRs come from a human donor who had recovered from COVID-19. The CDR3 runs from the conserved cysteine through the conserved F or W. The D gene is left open where the match is weak. Clone size is not always given. Where it is, it says once, few, many or a class for expanded clones.

TGTGCCAGCGCCTCGGACAGGGGGCTGGTTGAAGCTTTCTTT	CASASDRGLVEAFF	TRBV6-1	TRBJ1-1	TRBD1	.
TGTGCCAGTAGTACCGTTTCCAGGGGCTACACCTTC	CASSTVSRGYTF	TRBV19	TRBJ1-2	.	.
TGCAGTGCCCCAGGGCCAGCGGGAGGTGAGCAGTTCTTC	CSAPGPAGGEQFF	TRBV20-1	TRBJ2-1	TRBD2	.
TGTGCCACCAGCGACAGGTACACCTACGAGCAGTACTTC	CATSDRYTYEQYF	TRBV15	TRBJ2-7	.	.
TGTGCCAGCAGCCTCACAGGAGGCTACGAGCAGTACTTC	CASSLTGGYEQYF	TRBV7-6	TRBJ2-7	.	few
TGCAGTGCTTCTCGGGGGCAGGGGCGCCCCCCTGAAGCTTTCTTT	CSASRGQGRPPEAFF	TRBV20-1	TRBJ1-1	.	.
TGTGCCAGCAGTTACTCGCTGTTTGAGCAGTACTTC	CASSYSLFEQYF	TRBV6-2/TRBV6-3	TRBJ2-7	.	.
TGCAGTGCTGGACGGGGCAATCAGCCCCAGCATTTT	CSAGRGNQPQHF	TRBV20-1	TRBJ1-5	.	few
TGTGCCACCAGCTCCCGACTGTCCGCTGGGAATGAGCAGTTCTTC	CATSSRLSAGNEQFF	TRBV15	TRBJ2-1	.	.
TGTGCCAGCAGCCCGGGAATTACCCGCGGAGAAAAACTGTTTTTT	CASSPGITRGEKLFF	TRBV7-3	TRBJ1-4	.	.
TGTGCTAGTGGTTTGGGACTAGCGGGAGGAGAGGGAGAGACCCAGTACTTC	CASGLGLAGGEGETQYF	TRBV12-5	TRBJ2-5	TRBD2	once
TGCGCCAGCAGCTCCTCGACCAGGGCCGGTAATTCACCCCTCCACTTT	CASSSSTRAGNSPLHF	TRBV5-1	TRBJ1-6	.	once
TGCAGTGCGTCGCGGACGGTCCGGCAGGGGGCGTTATTTGAAGCTTTCTTT	CSASRTVRQGALFEAFF	TRBV20-1	TRBJ1-1	TRBD1	few